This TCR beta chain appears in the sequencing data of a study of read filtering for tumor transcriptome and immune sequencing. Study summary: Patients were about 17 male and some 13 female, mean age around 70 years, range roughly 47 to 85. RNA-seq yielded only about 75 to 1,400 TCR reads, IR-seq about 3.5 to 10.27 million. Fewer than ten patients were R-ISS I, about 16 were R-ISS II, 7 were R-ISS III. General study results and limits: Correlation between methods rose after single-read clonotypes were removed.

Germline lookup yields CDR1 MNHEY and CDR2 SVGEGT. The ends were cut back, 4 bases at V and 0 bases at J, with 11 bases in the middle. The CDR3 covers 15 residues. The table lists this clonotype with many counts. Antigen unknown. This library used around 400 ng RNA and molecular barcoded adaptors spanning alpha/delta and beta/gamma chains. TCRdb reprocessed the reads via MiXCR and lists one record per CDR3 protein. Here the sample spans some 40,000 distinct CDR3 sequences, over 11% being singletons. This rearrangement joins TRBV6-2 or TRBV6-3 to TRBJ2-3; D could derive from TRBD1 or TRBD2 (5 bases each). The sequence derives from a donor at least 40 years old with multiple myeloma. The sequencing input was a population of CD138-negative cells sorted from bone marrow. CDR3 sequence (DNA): TGTGCCAGCAGTTCGGGGCAGACTAGCACAGATACGCAGTATTTT. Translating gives CASSSGQTSTDTQYF.